This T cell receptor beta chain was documented in a study of T cells in Graves' hyperthyroidism and ophthalmopathy. Germline CDR1 is MNHEY and CDR2 is SMNVEV (reference sequence). The CDR3 is 16 residues long. With 1 base clipped from V and 4 bases from J, the junction kept 4 bases outside the gene matches. This clonotype was counted many times. Amplification yielded TCR beta CDR3 regions, with RNA transcripts as the source. First-round RT-PCR targeting the TCR CDR3 was performed with the HTBI primer set. TCRdb reprocessed the multiplex PCR reads via MiXCR and lists one record per CDR3 protein. The sample has about 690,000 distinct CDR3 sequences, around a sixth seen once.

The sequencing sample was made of blood. The chain carries TRBV27 and TRBJ2-3, with TRBD2 matching 11 bases. This TCR was sampled from a man aged 50 to 59 with Graves' hyperthyroidism. CDR3 nucleotide sequence: TGTGCCAGCAGTTTATTCACTAGCGGGAGTTCAGATACGCAGTATTTT. It encodes CASSLFTSGSSDTQYF.